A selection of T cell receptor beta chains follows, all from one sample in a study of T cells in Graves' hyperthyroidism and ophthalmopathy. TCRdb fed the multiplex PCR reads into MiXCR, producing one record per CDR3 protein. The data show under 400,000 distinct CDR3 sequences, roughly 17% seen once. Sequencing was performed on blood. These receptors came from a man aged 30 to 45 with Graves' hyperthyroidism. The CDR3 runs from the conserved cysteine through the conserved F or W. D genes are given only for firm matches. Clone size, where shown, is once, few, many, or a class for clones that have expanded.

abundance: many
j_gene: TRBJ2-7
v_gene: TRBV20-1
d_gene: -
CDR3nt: TGCAGTGCTAGAGGACTTACCGGAGTCTACGAGCAGTACTTC
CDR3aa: CSARGLTGVYEQYF

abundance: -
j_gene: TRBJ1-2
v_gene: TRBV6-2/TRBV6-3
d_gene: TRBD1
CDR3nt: TGTGCCAGCAGTACCGGGACAGGGGCCAACCGTCGGGGCTATGGCTACACCTTC
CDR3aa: CASSTGTGANRRGYGYTF

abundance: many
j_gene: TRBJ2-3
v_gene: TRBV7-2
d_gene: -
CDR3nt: TGTGCCAGCAGCTCGGACTACACAGATACGCAGTATTTT
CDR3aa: CASSSDYTDTQYF

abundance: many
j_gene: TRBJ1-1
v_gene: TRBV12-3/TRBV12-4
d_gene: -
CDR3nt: TGTGCCAGCAGTTTGGGAGGGATCACTGAAGCTTTCTTT
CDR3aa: CASSLGGITEAFF

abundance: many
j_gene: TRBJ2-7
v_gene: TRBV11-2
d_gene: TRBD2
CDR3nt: TGTGCCAGCAGCTTACTGGCGGGAGAAGGCTCCTACGAGCAGTACTTC
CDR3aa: CASSLLAGEGSYEQYF

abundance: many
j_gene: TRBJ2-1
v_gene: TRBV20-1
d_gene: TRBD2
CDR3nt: TGCAGTGCCCAAGGGGGGGCAGGGACTAGCGGGATCATCTCCTACAATGAGCAGTTCTTC
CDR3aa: CSAQGGAGTSGIISYNEQFF

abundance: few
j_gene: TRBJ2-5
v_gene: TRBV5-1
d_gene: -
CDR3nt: TGCGCCAGTAGGGACGGCTCGGAAACCCAGTACTTC
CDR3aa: CASRDGSETQYF

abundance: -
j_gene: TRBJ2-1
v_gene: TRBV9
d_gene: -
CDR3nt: TGTGCCAGCAGCGTTGGGGTGGGTGTTGGCTCCTACAATGAGCAGTTCTTC
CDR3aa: CASSVGVGVGSYNEQFF

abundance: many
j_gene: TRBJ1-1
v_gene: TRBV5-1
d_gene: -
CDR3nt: TGCGCCAGCAGCCGAACAGGGATGAACACTGAAGCTTTCTTT
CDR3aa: CASSRTGMNTEAFF

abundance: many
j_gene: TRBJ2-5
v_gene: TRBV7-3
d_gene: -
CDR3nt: TGTGCCAGCAGCTTAATGGGGGGCAGAGAGACCCAGTACTTC
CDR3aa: CASSLMGGRETQYF

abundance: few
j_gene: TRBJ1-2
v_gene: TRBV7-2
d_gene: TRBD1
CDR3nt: TGTGCCAGCAGCTTAGCTCGGCGGGACAGAGCCACCTCCTGGTATGGCTACACCTTC
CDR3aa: CASSLARRDRATSWYGYTF

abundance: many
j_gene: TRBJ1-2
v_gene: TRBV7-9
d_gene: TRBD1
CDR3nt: TGTGCCAGCAGCCCCACAGGGGCTCCTAACTATGGCTACACCTTC
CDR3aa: CASSPTGAPNYGYTF

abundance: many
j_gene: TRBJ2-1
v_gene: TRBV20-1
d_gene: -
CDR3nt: TGCAGTGCTAGAGGCCTCCAGCGGGTACTCAATGAGCAGTTCTTC
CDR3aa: CSARGLQRVLNEQFF

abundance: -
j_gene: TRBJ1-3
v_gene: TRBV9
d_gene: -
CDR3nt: TGTGCCAGCAGCGAATCAGGGGCGGCTGGAAACACCATATATTTT
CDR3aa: CASSESGAAGNTIYF

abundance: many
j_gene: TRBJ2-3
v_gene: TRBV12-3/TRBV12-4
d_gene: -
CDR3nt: TGTGCCAGCAGTTTCCCGGGATCTAGCACAGATACGCAGTATTTT
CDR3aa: CASSFPGSSTDTQYF

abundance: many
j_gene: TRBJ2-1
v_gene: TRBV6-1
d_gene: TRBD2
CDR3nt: TGTGCCAGCAGACCGATTAGCGGGAGGGGGTCCTACAATGAGCAGTTCTTC
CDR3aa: CASRPISGRGSYNEQFF

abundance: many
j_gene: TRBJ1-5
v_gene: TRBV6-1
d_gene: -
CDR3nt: TGTGCCAGCAGTGAACGGGGGGCTAGCAATCAGCCCCAGCATTTT
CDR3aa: CASSERGASNQPQHF

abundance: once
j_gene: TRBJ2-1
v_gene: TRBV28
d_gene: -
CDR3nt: TGTGCCAGCAGTTCACACGGGACTTACAATGAGCAGTTCTTC
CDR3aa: CASSSHGTYNEQFF

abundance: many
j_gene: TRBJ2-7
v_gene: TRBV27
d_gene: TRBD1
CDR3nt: TGTGCCAGCAGTCACAGGGGGCAGCCCGAGCAGTACTTC
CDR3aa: CASSHRGQPEQYF

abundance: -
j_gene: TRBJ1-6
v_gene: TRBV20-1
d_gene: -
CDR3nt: TGCAGTGCCCCTAAGGGGGGCCGGGCAAATTCACCCCTCCACTTT
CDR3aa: CSAPKGGRANSPLHF

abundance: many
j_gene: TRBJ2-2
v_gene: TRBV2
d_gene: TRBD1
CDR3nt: TGTGCCAGCAGTAGTGACAGGGCCACCGGGGAGCTGTTTTTT
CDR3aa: CASSSDRATGELFF

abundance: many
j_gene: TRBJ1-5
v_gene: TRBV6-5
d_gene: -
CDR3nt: TGTGCCAGCAGTTACTGGGGGATGAATCAGCCCCAGCATTTT
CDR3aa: CASSYWGMNQPQHF

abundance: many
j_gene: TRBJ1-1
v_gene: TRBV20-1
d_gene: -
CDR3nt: TGCAGTGCTAGAGAGGTCGGCGGACCACTGAACACTGAAGCTTTCTTT
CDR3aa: CSAREVGGPLNTEAFF

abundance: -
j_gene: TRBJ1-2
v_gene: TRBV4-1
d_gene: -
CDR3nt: TGCGCCAGCAGCCAATCCTCCTACTATGGCTACACCTTC
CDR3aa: CASSQSSYYGYTF